This TCR beta chain was captured by sequencing in a study of control samples from healthy donors and cancer patients. Assay used: immunoSEQ multiplex PCR; TCRdb lists only in-frame clones, some missing. This sample has tens of thousands of clones; around nine tenths occur once, and the top ten carry 4.5% to 7%. V was cut by 4 bases and J by 7 bases, with 11 bases left in between. The germline V gene encodes CDR1 MGHRA and CDR2 YSYEKL. This CDR3 spans 13 amino acids. The sequence derives from a man aged 50 or older in good health. What was sequenced was blood. The rearrangement joins TRBV4-1 to TRBJ1-5; the D is unclear. Written as DNA, the CDR3 is TGCGCCAGCAGCCTTGGGGAGGGACAGCCCCAGCATTTT. Its protein product is CASSLGEGQPQHF.